This T cell receptor (beta chain) was recorded in a study of cytomegalovirus exposure and HLA in healthy donors. The study, taken as a whole, reports: Later on, an analysis tied 15,000 to 20,000 TCR beta sequences to HLA alleles at 0.05 false discovery rate.

Remarks on this clone: What it binds is unknown.

PCR used 60 Vbeta primers and 13 Jbeta primers. Per the authors' pipeline: Roughly 80 million unique TCR beta chains, roughly 11 million of them shared, were counted by a later analysis. TCRdb's copy holds only in-frame clones and misses some; the assay was immunoSEQ multiplex PCR. For V, J and clone size, that table is used; D and trimming come from the DNA. This table has fewer than 200,000 clones, roughly 85% appearing once. Per germline, CDR1 SGHTA and CDR2 FQGNSA. CDR3 length: 16 residues. The V gene end was trimmed by 5 bases and the J gene end by 5 bases; junction bases not matched to a gene: 12. Each donor was healthy, and each was a bone marrow donor.

Sequencing used PBMCs. The clonotype was recovered from a man aged 25-40 years in good health and CMV-seronegative. The V gene is TRBV7-2, the J gene TRBJ1-5; 7 bases line up with TRBD1. DNA for the CDR3: TGTGCCAGCAGCCCCCTCCCCACAGGGGTTCATCAGCCCCAGCATTTT. It encodes CASSPLPTGVHQPQHF.